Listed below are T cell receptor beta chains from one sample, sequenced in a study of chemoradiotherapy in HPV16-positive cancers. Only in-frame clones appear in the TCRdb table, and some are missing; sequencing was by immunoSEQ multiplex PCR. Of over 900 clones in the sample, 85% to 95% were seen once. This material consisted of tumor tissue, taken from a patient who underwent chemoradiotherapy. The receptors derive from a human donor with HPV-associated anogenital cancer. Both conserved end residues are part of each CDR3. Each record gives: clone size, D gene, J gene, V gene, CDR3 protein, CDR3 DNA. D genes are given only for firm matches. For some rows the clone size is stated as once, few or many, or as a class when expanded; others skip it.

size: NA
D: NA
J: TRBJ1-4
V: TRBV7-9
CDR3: CASSADRNEKLFF
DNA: TGTGCCAGCAGCGCGGACAGAAATGAAAAACTGTTTTTT

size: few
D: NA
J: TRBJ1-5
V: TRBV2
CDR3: CASSELRGENQPQHF
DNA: TGTGCCAGCAGTGAACTAAGGGGGGAGAATCAGCCCCAGCATTTT

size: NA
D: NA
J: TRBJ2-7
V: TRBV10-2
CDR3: CASYPGPSTNEQYF
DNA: TGCGCCAGTTATCCGGGCCCGTCGACTAACGAGCAGTACTTC

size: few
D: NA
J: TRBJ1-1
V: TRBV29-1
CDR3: CSVEDREGNTEAFF
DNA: TGCAGCGTTGAAGACAGGGAGGGGAACACTGAAGCTTTCTTT

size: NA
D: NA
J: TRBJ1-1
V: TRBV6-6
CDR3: CASGLRVNTEAFF
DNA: TGTGCCAGCGGCCTTAGAGTGAACACTGAAGCTTTCTTT

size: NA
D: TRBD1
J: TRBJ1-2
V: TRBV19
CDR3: CASSIGQGVTLYGYTF
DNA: TGTGCCAGTAGTATTGGACAGGGGGTTACCCTCTATGGCTACACCTTC

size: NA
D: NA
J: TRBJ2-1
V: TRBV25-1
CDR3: CASRGAGNEQFF
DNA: TGTGCCAGCAGGGGGGCAGGGAATGAGCAGTTCTTC

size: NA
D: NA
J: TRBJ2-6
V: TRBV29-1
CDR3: CSVDHAGTVNVLTF
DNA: TGCAGCGTTGACCATGCCGGGACGGTCAACGTCCTGACTTTC

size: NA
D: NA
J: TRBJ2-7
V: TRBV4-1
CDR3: CASSQDHGGSSYEQYF
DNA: TGCGCCAGCAGCCAAGATCATGGGGGTTCCTCCTACGAGCAGTACTTC

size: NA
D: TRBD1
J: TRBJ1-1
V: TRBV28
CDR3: CATTGENTEAFF
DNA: TGTGCCACAACAGGGGAGAACACTGAAGCTTTCTTT

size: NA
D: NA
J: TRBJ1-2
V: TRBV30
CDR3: CAGTAHYGYTF
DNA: TGTGCCGGGACTGCACACTATGGCTACACCTTC

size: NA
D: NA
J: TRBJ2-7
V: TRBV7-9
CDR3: CASAGDSYEQYF
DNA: TGTGCCAGCGCTGGGGATTCCTACGAGCAGTACTTC

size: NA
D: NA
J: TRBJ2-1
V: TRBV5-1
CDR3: CASSLIGAGEQFF
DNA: TGCGCCAGCAGCTTGATCGGGGCGGGTGAGCAGTTCTTC

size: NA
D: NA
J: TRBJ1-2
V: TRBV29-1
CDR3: CSVRGHLLTGGYTF
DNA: TGCAGCGTTCGGGGGCATCTTCTAACGGGTGGCTACACCTTC

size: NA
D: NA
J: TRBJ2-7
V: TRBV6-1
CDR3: CASKTGAREQYF
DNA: TGTGCCAGCAAGACGGGGGCGCGTGAGCAGTACTTC

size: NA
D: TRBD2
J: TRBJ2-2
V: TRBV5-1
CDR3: CASSLGASGEGGELFF
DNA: TGCGCCAGCAGCTTGGGAGCTAGCGGTGAGGGCGGGGAGCTGTTTTTT

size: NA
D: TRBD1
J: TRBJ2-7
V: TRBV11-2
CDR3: CASSFAPGTAYEQYF
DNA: TGTGCCAGCAGCTTTGCCCCCGGGACAGCTTACGAGCAGTACTTC

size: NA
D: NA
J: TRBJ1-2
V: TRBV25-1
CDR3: CASSPMDVDYGYTF
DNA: TGTGCCAGCAGCCCGATGGACGTTGACTATGGCTACACCTTC

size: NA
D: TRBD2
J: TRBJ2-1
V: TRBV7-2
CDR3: CASSGGGTSLNEQFF
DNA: TGTGCCAGCAGCGGGGGCGGGACTAGTCTCAATGAGCAGTTCTTC

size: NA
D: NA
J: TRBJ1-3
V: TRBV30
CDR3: CAWSVWSGNTIYF
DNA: TGTGCCTGGAGTGTTTGGTCTGGAAACACCATATATTTT

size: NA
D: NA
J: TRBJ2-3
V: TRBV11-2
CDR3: CASSPKGGQTDTQYF
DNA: TGTGCCAGCAGTCCGAAGGGGGGGCAAACAGATACGCAGTATTTT

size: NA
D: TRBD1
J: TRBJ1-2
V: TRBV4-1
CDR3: CASSQVRLGQGDGYTF
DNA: TGCGCCAGCAGCCAAGTGAGGCTAGGACAGGGTGATGGCTACACCTTC

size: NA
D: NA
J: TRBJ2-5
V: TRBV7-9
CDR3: CASSSQETQYF
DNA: TGTGCCAGCAGCTCCCAAGAGACCCAGTACTTC

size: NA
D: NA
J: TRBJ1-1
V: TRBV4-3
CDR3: CASSSRGSEAFF
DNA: TGCGCCAGCAGCTCTCGAGGGAGTGAAGCTTTCTTT

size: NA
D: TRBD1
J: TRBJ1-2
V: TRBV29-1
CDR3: CSVQTGRYGYTF
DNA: TGCAGCGTGCAGACAGGGAGGTATGGCTACACCTTC

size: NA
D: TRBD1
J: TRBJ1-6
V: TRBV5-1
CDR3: CASSGGQGARGSPLHF
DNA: TGCGCCAGCAGCGGGGGACAGGGGGCTAGAGGTTCACCCCTCCACTTT

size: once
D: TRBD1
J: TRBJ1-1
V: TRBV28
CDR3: CASSFQTGGTEAFF
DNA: TGTGCCAGCAGCTTTCAGACAGGGGGGACTGAAGCTTTCTTT

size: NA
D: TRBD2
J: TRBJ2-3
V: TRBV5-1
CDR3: CASSSGGAEDTQYF
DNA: TGCGCCAGCAGCTCCGGGGGGGCCGAAGATACGCAGTATTTT

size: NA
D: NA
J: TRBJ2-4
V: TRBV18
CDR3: CASSPDIQGNIQYF
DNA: TGTGCCAGCTCTCCAGACATCCAGGGGAACATTCAGTACTTC

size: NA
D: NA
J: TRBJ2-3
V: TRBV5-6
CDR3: CASSLDTDTQYF
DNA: TGTGCCAGCAGCTTGGACACAGATACGCAGTATTTT

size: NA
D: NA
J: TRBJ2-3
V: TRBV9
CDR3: CASSARGAASTDTQYF
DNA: TGTGCCAGCAGCGCAAGGGGGGCTGCTAGCACAGATACGCAGTATTTT

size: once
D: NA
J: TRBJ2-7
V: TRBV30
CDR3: CAWVKTLAYEQYF
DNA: TGTGCCTGGGTGAAGACGTTGGCCTACGAGCAGTACTTC

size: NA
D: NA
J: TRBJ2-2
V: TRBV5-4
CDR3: CASSQISGGPGGELFF
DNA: TGTGCCAGCAGCCAGATATCGGGGGGCCCCGGCGGGGAGCTGTTTTTT

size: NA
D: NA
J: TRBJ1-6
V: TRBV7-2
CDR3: CASSWEYNSPLHF
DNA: TGTGCCAGCAGCTGGGAGTATAATTCACCCCTCCACTTT

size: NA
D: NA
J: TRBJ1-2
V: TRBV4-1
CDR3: CASSQEMRAQVGYTF
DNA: TGCGCCAGCAGCCAAGAGATGCGGGCCCAGGTTGGCTACACCTTC

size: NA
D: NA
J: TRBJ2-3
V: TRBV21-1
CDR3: CASGTSGGHTDTQYF
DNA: TGTGCCAGCGGAACTAGCGGGGGGCACACAGATACGCAGTATTTT

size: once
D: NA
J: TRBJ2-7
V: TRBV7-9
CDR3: CASSLDIGGSGQYF
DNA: TGTGCCAGCAGCTTAGATATTGGGGGTTCTGGGCAGTACTTC

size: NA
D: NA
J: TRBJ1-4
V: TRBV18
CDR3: CASSPPKTGRSEKLFF
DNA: TGTGCCAGCTCACCCCCGAAAACAGGGAGGAGTGAAAAACTGTTTTTT

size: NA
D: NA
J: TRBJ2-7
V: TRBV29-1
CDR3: CSALAGTYEQYF
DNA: TGCAGCGCACTGGCGGGGACTTACGAGCAGTACTTC

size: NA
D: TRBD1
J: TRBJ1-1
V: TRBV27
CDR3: CASSFDRGTEAFF
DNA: TGTGCCAGCAGTTTTGACAGGGGCACTGAAGCTTTCTTT

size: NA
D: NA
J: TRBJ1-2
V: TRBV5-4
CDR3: CASSLVSGFGYTF
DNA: TGTGCCAGCAGCTTGGTTTCAGGGTTCGGCTACACCTTC

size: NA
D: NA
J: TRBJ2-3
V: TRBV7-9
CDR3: CASSLGRPGGSTDTQYF
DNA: TGTGCCAGCAGCCTGGGACGGCCCGGAGGAAGCACAGATACGCAGTATTTT

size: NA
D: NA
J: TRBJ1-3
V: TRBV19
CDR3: CASSTDFSGNTIYF
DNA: TGTGCCAGTAGTACCGATTTCTCCGGAAACACCATATATTTT

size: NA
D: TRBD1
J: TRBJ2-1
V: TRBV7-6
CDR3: CASSLRSGQGYNEQFF
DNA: TGTGCCAGCAGCTTACGTTCCGGACAGGGCTACAATGAGCAGTTCTTC

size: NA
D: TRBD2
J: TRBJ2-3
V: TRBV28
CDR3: CASSAPGTSDAPTQYF
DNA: TGTGCCAGCAGTGCCCCCGGGACTAGCGATGCCCCTACGCAGTATTTT

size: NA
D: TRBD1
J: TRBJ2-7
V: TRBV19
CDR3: CASSMGVGTGFSYEQYF
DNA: TGTGCCAGTAGTATGGGGGTCGGGACAGGGTTCTCCTACGAGCAGTACTTC

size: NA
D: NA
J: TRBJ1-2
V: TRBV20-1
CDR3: CSARKRDGYTF
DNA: TGCAGTGCCCGAAAAAGGGACGGCTACACCTTC

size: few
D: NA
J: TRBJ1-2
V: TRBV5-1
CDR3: CASSLDYGYTF
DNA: TGCGCCAGCAGCTTAGACTATGGCTACACCTTC

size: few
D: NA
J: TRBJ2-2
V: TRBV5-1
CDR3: CASSGTGFDNTGELFF
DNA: TGCGCCAGCAGCGGAACAGGGTTTGACAACACCGGGGAGCTGTTTTTT